This section outlines one T cell receptor (beta chain) sequence together with its context. From germline, CDR1 is SGHDN and CDR2 FVKESK. The trim removed 1 base at V and 0 bases at J, leaving 3 bases unmatched. This CDR3 has 16 residues. In the authors' methods: It was from reference gene primer amplification that nucleated cell counts were estimated. TCRdb's table, derived via immunoSEQ multiplex PCR, lists solely in-frame clones and lacks some. From that table come the V and J calls and clone size; the DNA was used to work out D and trimming. The sample contains 250,000 to 350,000 clones, roughly 87% of which appear only once. The source of the sample is a study of blood T cell repertoires in COVID-19. On the study more broadly: The cDNA or gDNA used as material had been derived from T cells, B-cell-depleted T cells, or PBMCs.

The clonotype was recovered from a man between 18 and 35 years old with active or convalescent COVID-19. V usage is TRBV14 and J usage is TRBJ1-1, with 9 bases lining up with TRBD1. Sequences were obtained from peripheral blood. CDR3 protein: CASSQGRQGVNTEAFF. CDR3 nucleotide sequence: TGTGCCAGCAGCCAAGGAAGACAGGGGGTGAACACTGAAGCTTTCTTT. The full variable domain, rest sourced from reference TRBV14 and TRBJ1-1, is EAGVTQFPSHSVIEKGQTVTLRCDPISGHDNLYWYRRVMGKEIKFLLHFVKESKQDESGMPNNRFLAERTGGTYSTLKVQPAELEDSGVYFCASSQGRQGVNTEAFFGQGTRLTVV.